These T cell receptor beta chains were read from a single sample in a study of blood T cell repertoires in COVID-19. Produced via immunoSEQ multiplex PCR; TCRdb's table is partial and in-frame only. The sample records fewer than 300,000 clones, 80% to 95% being singletons. Sequencing was done on a sample of PBMCs or T cells enriched from blood (not recorded which). Source of these receptors: a woman aged 25 to 45 who had recovered from COVID-19. Each CDR3 is given with its conserved first and last residue. The D gene is left open where the match is weak. Part of the rows lack a size; the others show once, few, many or a class for expanded clones.

size,J,D,V,DNA,CDR3
.,TRBJ2-5,.,TRBV30,TGTGCCTGGAGTATAGGGGAAGAGACCCAGTACTTC,CAWSIGEETQYF
.,TRBJ2-7,TRBD1,TRBV19,TGTGCCAGTAAAAAGCGGGGACAGGGGTTCGAGCAGTACTTC,CASKKRGQGFEQYF
.,TRBJ2-7,.,TRBV6-5,TGTGCCAGCGGGCTTGCGTACGAGCAGTACTTC,CASGLAYEQYF
.,TRBJ2-7,TRBD2,TRBV28,TGTGCCACCAGCTGGGAGGCGGGAGTCTACGAGCAGTACTTC,CATSWEAGVYEQYF
.,TRBJ1-1,TRBD1,TRBV19,TGTGCCAGTAGTATCTGGGACAGCAAGATGAACACTGAAGCTTTCTTT,CASSIWDSKMNTEAFF
.,TRBJ1-5,.,TRBV7-9,TGTGCCAGCAGCTTAGGAGGGTCGGAAGATCAGCCCCAGCATTTT,CASSLGGSEDQPQHF
.,TRBJ2-3,.,TRBV27,TGTGCCAGCAGTTTCACCCCGACAGAACTTTCCACAGATACGCAGTATTTT,CASSFTPTELSTDTQYF
.,TRBJ2-7,.,TRBV7-8,TGTGCCAGCAGCTTAGCGGGAGGATCCTACGAGCAGTACTTC,CASSLAGGSYEQYF
.,TRBJ2-1,.,TRBV30,TGTGCCTGGAGTGTATCTAGCTTGGCCTACAATGAGCAGTTCTTC,CAWSVSSLAYNEQFF
.,TRBJ2-3,.,TRBV27,TGTGCCAGCAAACCCAATCACAATCCCCCAGATACGCAGTATTTT,CASKPNHNPPDTQYF
.,TRBJ2-5,TRBD2,TRBV4-2,TGTGCCAGCAGCCAAAAATGGGACTATTCAGAGACCCAGTACTTC,CASSQKWDYSETQYF
.,TRBJ2-7,TRBD2,TRBV4-3,TGCGCCAGCAGCCAAGTGGGGGGGTCCTACGAGCAGTACTTC,CASSQVGGSYEQYF
.,TRBJ1-2,TRBD1,TRBV5-4,TGTGCCAGCAGCTCGGACAGGTCCTTCTATGGCTACACCTTC,CASSSDRSFYGYTF
.,TRBJ2-2,.,TRBV5-6,TGTGCCAGCAGCTCGATCCGACAGGAGAACACCGGGGAGCTGTTTTTT,CASSSIRQENTGELFF
once,TRBJ2-1,.,TRBV6-5,TGTGCCAGCAGTTTCCCAGGGGGGAATGAGCAGTTCTTC,CASSFPGGNEQFF
.,TRBJ1-3,TRBD1,TRBV28,TGTGCCAGCAATCTCGACAGGGCTGGAAACACCATATATTTT,CASNLDRAGNTIYF
.,TRBJ1-6,TRBD1,TRBV27,TGTGCCAGCAGTTTGACAGGGAAGAATTCACCCCTCCACTTT,CASSLTGKNSPLHF
.,TRBJ2-2,TRBD1,TRBV11-3,TGTGCCAGCAGCTTAGGGAGCGGACAGGGGAACACCGGGGAGCTGTTTTTT,CASSLGSGQGNTGELFF
once,TRBJ1-3,TRBD1,TRBV25-1,TGTGCCAGCAGCAAGGGATACAGGGGGCTTTCCGGAAACACCATATATTTT,CASSKGYRGLSGNTIYF
once,TRBJ1-4,.,TRBV4-3,TGCGCCAGCAGCCAAGATCTTCTTGGGGCAGGAGAAAAACTGTTTTTT,CASSQDLLGAGEKLFF
once,TRBJ2-1,.,TRBV11-2,TGTGCCAGCAGAGAACGGGACTCCAGAGAGCAGTTCTTC,CASRERDSREQFF
.,TRBJ2-7,.,TRBV7-9,TGTGCCAGCAGCCCTAGTGGGTACGAGCAGTACTTC,CASSPSGYEQYF
.,TRBJ2-1,.,TRBV7-8,TGTGCCAGCAGCACCGACAGTGACAATGAGCAGTTCTTC,CASSTDSDNEQFF
.,TRBJ1-1,.,TRBV7-3,TGTGCCAGCAGCAACTCCGGGGGAGACACTGAAGCTTTCTTT,CASSNSGGDTEAFF
.,TRBJ2-5,.,TRBV7-9,TGTGCCAGCAGCCCCCACAGGGCCCCCACTTTCCAAGAGACCCAGTACTTC,CASSPHRAPTFQETQYF
.,TRBJ2-3,.,TRBV12-3/TRBV12-4,TGTGCCAGCAGCACTCGGGGGGATACGCAGTATTTT,CASSTRGDTQYF
.,TRBJ1-1,.,TRBV5-6,TGTGCCAGCAGCTTAGGGAGAACTGAAGCTTTCTTT,CASSLGRTEAFF
.,TRBJ2-1,.,TRBV9,TGTGCCAGCAGCGTAGATGAGGGGGTGGGGAATGAGCAGTTCTTC,CASSVDEGVGNEQFF
.,TRBJ1-1,TRBD1,TRBV18,TGTGCCAGCTCACCACCCGGACAGGGGGCTTATGAAGCTTTCTTT,CASSPPGQGAYEAFF
.,TRBJ1-1,TRBD1,TRBV19,TGTGCCAGTAGTACGGGCAGGGGGCTTAACACTGAAGCTTTCTTT,CASSTGRGLNTEAFF
.,TRBJ1-6,.,TRBV5-4,TGTGCCAGCAGCTTAAAGGGGAAGAATTCACCCCTCCACTTT,CASSLKGKNSPLHF
.,TRBJ1-2,TRBD1,TRBV7-9,TGTGCCAGCAGCTTAGCGCCGGGACAGATCTATGGCTACACCTTC,CASSLAPGQIYGYTF
.,TRBJ1-1,.,TRBV6-2/TRBV6-3,TGTGCCAGCAGTTTCGGCGGTAACACTGAAGCTTTCTTT,CASSFGGNTEAFF
once,TRBJ1-4,TRBD1,TRBV28,TGTGCCAGCAGTTCAACAGGGGGAGATGAAAAACTGTTTTTT,CASSSTGGDEKLFF
.,TRBJ2-6,TRBD1,TRBV4-1,TGCGCCAGCAGCCAAGTTCAGGACAGGGCTGGGGCCAACGTCCTGACTTTC,CASSQVQDRAGANVLTF
.,TRBJ2-3,.,TRBV7-2,TGTGCCAGCAGCCCCAGACCCAGGGGATTGACAGATACGCAGTATTTT,CASSPRPRGLTDTQYF
.,TRBJ2-2,.,TRBV5-6,TGTGCCAGCAGCTTGTATTCCGGGGAGCTGTTTTTT,CASSLYSGELFF